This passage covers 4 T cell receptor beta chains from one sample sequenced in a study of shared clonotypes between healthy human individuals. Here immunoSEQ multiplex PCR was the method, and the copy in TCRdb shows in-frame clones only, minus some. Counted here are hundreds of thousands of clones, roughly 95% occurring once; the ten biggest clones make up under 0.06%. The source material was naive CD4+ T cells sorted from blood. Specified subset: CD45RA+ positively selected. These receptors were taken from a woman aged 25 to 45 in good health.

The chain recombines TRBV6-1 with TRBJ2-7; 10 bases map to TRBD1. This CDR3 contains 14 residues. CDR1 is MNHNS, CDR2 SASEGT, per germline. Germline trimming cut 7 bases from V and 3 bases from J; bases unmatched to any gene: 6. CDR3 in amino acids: CASTRTGGGYEQYF. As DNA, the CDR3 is TGTGCCAGCACCAGGACAGGGGGGGGCTACGAGCAGTACTTC.

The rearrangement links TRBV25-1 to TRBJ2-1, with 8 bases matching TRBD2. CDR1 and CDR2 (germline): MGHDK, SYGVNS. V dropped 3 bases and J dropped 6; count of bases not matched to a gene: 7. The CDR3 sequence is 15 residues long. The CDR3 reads CASSDSGTGGNEQFF. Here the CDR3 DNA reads TGTGCCAGCAGTGATAGCGGGACCGGAGGCAATGAGCAGTTCTTC.

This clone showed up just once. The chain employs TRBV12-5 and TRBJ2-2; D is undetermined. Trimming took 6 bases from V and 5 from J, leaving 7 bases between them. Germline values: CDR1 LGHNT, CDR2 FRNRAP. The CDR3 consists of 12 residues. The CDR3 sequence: CASGPATGELFF. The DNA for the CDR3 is TGTGCTAGTGGCCCAGCGACCGGGGAGCTGTTTTTT.

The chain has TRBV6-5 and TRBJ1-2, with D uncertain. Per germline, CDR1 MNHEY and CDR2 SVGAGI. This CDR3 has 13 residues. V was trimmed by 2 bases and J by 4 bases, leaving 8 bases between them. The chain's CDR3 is CASSYRESYGYTF. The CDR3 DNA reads TGTGCCAGCAGTTACAGGGAAAGCTATGGCTACACCTTC.